The entry that follows covers one T cell receptor (beta chain) sequence. Excluded were patients having autoimmune disease history or systemic immunosuppression. The CDR3 spans 15 residues. The germline CDR1 and CDR2 sequences are SGHRS and YFSETQ. V lost 4 bases and J lost 3, with 17 bases in between. Using immunoSEQ multiplex PCR, the repertoire was profiled, and TCRdb retains in-frame clones only, with some absent. The profile shows roughly 92,000 clones, about 90% of them singletons. These data are taken from a study of OX40 agonist ivuxolimab in advanced cancers. Study as a whole: Each patient was given ivuxolimab into a vein every 2 weeks, at 0.01 to 10 mg/kg. Patients treated during dose escalation were battling hepatocellular carcinoma, melanoma, renal cell or head and neck cancer. A mean age of 60 years, range roughly 20 to 79, was recorded, and 82.7% were male.

The chain couples TRBV5-1 to TRBJ2-7, with D perhaps matching TRBD1 (6 bases). This clonotype was sampled from an adult with an advanced solid tumor such as melanoma, head and neck, liver or kidney cancer. Here the sequenced sample was CD4+ or CD8+ T cells sorted from blood, taken in a trial of the OX40 agonist ivuxolimab. The CDR3 bases are TGCGCCAGCAGCATTGAGGGGCGAGGGGGCTACGAGCAGTACTTC. It is translated as CASSIEGRGGYEQYF.